This TCR beta chain came from a study of blood T cell repertoires in COVID-19. Study at large: In each case, the material was cDNA or gDNA derived from T cells, B-cell-depleted T cells, or PBMCs.

The CDR3 covers 14 residues. The V end lost 2 bases, the J end lost 6 bases, and 10 bases lay between the germline ends. Germline CDR1 LNHDA, CDR2 SQIVND (reference sequence). Assay: immunoSEQ multiplex PCR; the TCRdb copy retains only in-frame clones and omits some. The sample includes over 300,000 clones, around 85% of them seen just once. Ages ranged from about 18 to 89 years, with residence in about 24 US areas. Clinical history reported by participants formed the basis on which cohorts were assigned. Input material: PBMCs or T cells enriched from blood (not recorded which). This chain connects TRBV19 to TRBJ2-2; D possibly corresponds to TRBD1 (5 bases). The source is a man younger than 45 who had recovered from COVID-19. The CDR3 sequence: CASSIRVGAGELFF. CDR3 DNA sequence: TGTGCCAGTAGTATAAGGGTAGGGGCCGGGGAGCTGTTTTTT.